The count of the clone carrying this T cell receptor (beta chain) is one. Its antigen is not identified. The assay was immunoSEQ multiplex PCR, and TCRdb's table has in-frame clones only and misses some. The data show around 16,000 clones, with approximately 91% seen just once and roughly 29% held by the top ten. This sample is drawn from a study of T cells in localized non-small cell lung cancer. This CDR3 region has 14 residues. The germline gives CDR1 ENHRY, CDR2 SYGVKD. The germline V and J ends were trimmed by 2 bases and 5 bases, with 12 bases remaining between them. Overall study findings and caveats: Out of the top 100 tumor clones, a median approximately 57 were seen in adjacent lung.

The source is a female donor at least 60 years old with stage III squamous cell lung carcinoma. The sequencing used peripheral blood, collected before any cancer treatment. This chain links TRBV10-3 with TRBJ1-1; D possibly corresponds to TRBD1 (6 bases). CDR3 residues: CAISEKRQGTEAFF. CDR3 bases: TGTGCCATCAGTGAGAAGAGGCAGGGGACTGAAGCTTTCTTT.